Below are 10 T cell receptor beta chains sequenced from a single sample in a study of beta chain features in type 1 diabetes. The authors reverse transcribed all of the isolated RNA, so sequencing captured expressed TCRB transcripts. Produced via immunoSEQ multiplex PCR; TCRdb's table is partial and in-frame only. The sample comprises hundreds of thousands of clones, around 15% of which are singletons, and more than 0.08% rests with the top ten. Input material: naive CD4+ T cells from blood. The source of these receptors is a man aged 18 to 30 in good health.

This clone was observed a handful of times. This sequence joins TRBV5-6 and TRBJ2-4; D not certain. Germline V gene lookup returns CDR1 SGHDT and CDR2 YYEEEE. V lost 0 bases and J 0 bases, leaving 13 bases between the germline ends. CDR3 length: 17 amino acids. The CDR3 nucleotides read TGTGCCAGCAGCTTGGTAGGCCTGGGTCAAGCCAAAAACATTCAGTACTTC. Its protein product is CASSLVGLGQAKNIQYF. Looking up the rest from reference TRBV5-6 and TRBJ2-4 gives the full variable domain: DAGVTQSPTHLIKTRGQQVTLRCSPKSGHDTVSWYQQALGQGPQFIFQYYEEEERQRGNFPDRFSGHQFPNYSSELNVNALLLGDSALYLCASSLVGLGQAKNIQYFGAGTRLSVL.

V and J are TRBV7-3 and TRBJ1-1; no clear D. This CDR3 has 12 amino acids. Trimming cost V 4 bases and J 7 bases, with 10 bases left between them. Per the germline V gene, CDR1 is SGHTA and CDR2 is FQGTGA. The CDR3 nucleotides are TGTGCCAGCAGCTCACCGGGCCTTGAAGCTTTCTTT. It specifies CASSSPGLEAFF.

This clone was observed a few times. This rearrangement joins TRBV4-3 to TRBJ2-3; 7 nucleotides agree with TRBD1. CDR3 length: 16 amino acids. CDR1 LGHNA and CDR2 YSLEER come from the germline V gene. V shed 0 bases and J 1 base; nucleotides not matched to a gene: 4. The CDR3 reads CASSQDKGAGTDTQYF. The CDR3 bases are TGCGCCAGCAGCCAAGATAAGGGGGCTGGCACAGATACGCAGTATTTT.

This clone was detected only a few times. This rearrangement joins TRBV28 to TRBJ1-1; tentative D call: TRBD1 (5 bases). The CDR3 consists of 13 residues. V was clipped by 1 base and J by 4 bases, with 7 bases between them. Germline CDR1 is MDHEN and CDR2 is SYDVKM. The CDR3 DNA reads TGTGCCAGCAGTTTATACAGGCTCACTGAAGCTTTCTTT. Residues: CASSLYRLTEAFF. Looking up the rest from reference TRBV28 and TRBJ1-1 gives the full variable domain: DVKVTQSSRYLVKRTGEKVFLECVQDMDHENMFWYRQDPGLGLRLIYFSYDVKMKEKGDIPEGYSVSREKKERFSLILESASTNQTSMYLCASSLYRLTEAFFGQGTRLTVV.

This clone has more than one count but fewer than ten. The chain carries TRBV10-3 and TRBJ2-4; 7 nucleotides line up with TRBD1. J gave up 2 bases and V 2 bases, and 12 bases lay outside the gene matches. Germline V gene sequence: CDR1 ENHRY, CDR2 SYGVKD. CDR3 length: 18 residues. CDR3 DNA sequence: TGTGCCATCAGTGAGCATGGACAGGTGGGGTTCTCCAAAAACATTCAGTACTTC. This translates into CAISEHGQVGFSKNIQYF.

This clone came up a few times. The V gene is TRBV29-1, the J gene TRBJ1-2, with TRBD1 matching 11 bases. Germline V gene data show CDR1 as SQVTM and CDR2 as ANQGSEA. Trimming took 1 base from V and 6 from J; bases not matched to a gene: 1. This CDR3 has 13 amino acids. The CDR3 sequence is CSVEGTGGHGYTF. In DNA, the CDR3 is TGCAGCGTTGAAGGGACAGGGGGCCATGGCTACACCTTC.

This rearrangement joins TRBV28 to TRBJ2-3; D is undetermined. V lost 1 base and J 10 bases, leaving 15 bases between the germline ends. Germline loops: CDR1 MDHEN, CDR2 SYDVKM. The CDR3 runs 14 residues. Written as DNA, the CDR3 is TGTGCCAGCAGTTTATCGCTCGACGGCAGTCCGCAGTATTTT. This translates into CASSLSLDGSPQYF. The full variable domain, rest sourced from reference TRBV28 and TRBJ2-3, is DVKVTQSSRYLVKRTGEKVFLECVQDMDHENMFWYRQDPGLGLRLIYFSYDVKMKEKGDIPEGYSVSREKKERFSLILESASTNQTSMYLCASSLSLDGSPQYFGPGTRLTVL.

This clone came up once. This chain uses TRBV7-8 with TRBJ2-6; D is undetermined. The V end was cut by 3 bases, the J end by 0 bases, with 9 bases between. The CDR3 is 16 residues long. CDR1 and CDR2 (germline): SGHVS, FQNEAQ. The CDR3 is CASSFRRNSGANVLTF. CDR3 bases: TGTGCCAGCAGCTTTCGACGGAACTCTGGGGCCAACGTCCTGACTTTC.

A few counts support this clone. The CDR3 DNA follows: TGCAGCGCTGGGGGGGCAGGCACCTACGAGCAGTACTTC. This codes for CSAGGAGTYEQYF. The chain employs TRBV29-1 and TRBJ2-7; tentative D call: TRBD2 (7 bases). The germline V gene has CDR1 SQVTM and CDR2 ANQGSEA. The CDR3 extends over 13 amino acids. Trimming cost V 7 bases and J 2 bases, with 15 bases left between them.

The V gene is TRBV7-9, the J gene TRBJ1-2, with D hard to call. The CDR3 sequence is 12 residues long. V shed 4 bases and J shed 1 base, with 4 bases lying between them. Germline loops: CDR1 SEHNR, CDR2 FQNEAQ (reference sequence). CDR3 coding DNA: TGTGCCAGCAGCTACAGTAACTATGGCTACACCTTC. It is translated as CASSYSNYGYTF.